The 27 T cell receptor beta chains below come from one sample, sequenced in a study of tumor-infiltrating lymphocytes in primary liver carcinoma (dated by TCRdb to about 2017). TRIzol reagent was used to extract blood RNA from unsorted whole blood, while the DNeasy Blood & Tissue kit provided the germline DNA. The reads were generated on an Illumina HiSeq 2500. Using a constant-region primer and ProtoScript II reverse transcriptase, TCRbeta-specific cDNA was reverse-transcribed from approximately 0.5 ug total RNA. The TCRbeta libraries were prepared through three rounds of nested multiplex PCR following a slightly modified ARM-PCR procedure. Each of the first two PCR rounds ran for about 10 cycles and used multiplex TRBV1-TRBV30 forward primers together with a Cbeta reverse primer. Clones were called with MiXCR by TCRdb after fastp trimmed the public reads at Q25, and only in-frame beta chains were retained. Each entry is one CDR3 protein sequence, shown with its most common DNA and genes. The sample has approximately 330,000 distinct CDR3 sequences on record, roughly 61% of them singletons. The ten largest clones take up approximately 5.9% of the sample.

Sequences were obtained from peripheral blood. The receptors stem from a man aged 40-49 years with primary liver carcinoma and hepatitis B virus infection.

Regarding this clonotype: At one end, the junction sequence differs from germline, possibly due to a read error. The rearrangement joins TRBV11-2 to TRBJ2-2; tentative D call: TRBD1 (5 bases). CDR3 length equals 17 residues. The germline V gene has CDR1 SGHAT and CDR2 FQNNGV. The CDR3 reads CASNLDDLQVHTGELFF. As DNA, the CDR3 is TGTGCCAGCAACTTAGACGACTTACAGGTTCACACCGGGGAGCTGTTTTTT. Together with reference TRBV11-2 and TRBJ2-2, the CDR3 gives the full variable domain: EAGVAQSPRYKIIEKRQSVAFWCNPISGHATLYWYQQILGQGPKLLIQFQNNGVVDDSQLPKDRFSAERLKGVDSTLKIQPAKLEDSAVYLCASNLDDLQVHTGELFFGEGSRLTVL.

This clonotype was seen a single time. The conserved phenylalanine or tryptophan normally closing the CDR3 is absent here, so this likely arose from a read error. This rearrangement joins TRBV12-3 or TRBV12-4 to TRBJ1-2; TRBD1 might be the D (6 bases). CDR3 length: 15 amino acids. CDR3 nucleotide sequence: TGTACCAGCAGATCCACGGGACAAACTAACTATGGCTACACCATC. It encodes CTSRSTGQTNYGYTI.

The chain has TRBV12-3 or TRBV12-4 and TRBJ2-7, with D perhaps matching TRBD1 (6 bases). With 4 bases removed from V and 2 bases from J, the gap between germline ends came to 12 bases. The CDR3 extends over 14 amino acids. The DNA of the CDR3 is TGTGCCAGCAGTTGGACAGCAGAGCCCTACGAGCAGTACTTC. This encodes CASSWTAEPYEQYF.

This clonotype was seen many times. V gene TRBV4-2 combines with J gene TRBJ1-4; D gene ambiguous. CDR3 size: 15 residues. V gave up 1 base and J gave up 2 bases, with 8 bases separating them. Looked up from germline, CDR1 is LGHNA and CDR2 is YNFKEQ. The CDR3 here is CASSQGGSTNEKLFF. The CDR3 nucleotides are TGTGCCAGCAGCCAAGGAGGTAGCACTAATGAAAAACTGTTTTTT.

Points on this clonotype: An end of the junction differs from the germline gene, which may be a read error. The rearrangement joins TRBV4-2 to TRBJ2-5; tentative D call: TRBD2 (6 bases). CDR1 and CDR2 from the germline V gene are LGHNA and YNFKEQ. The CDR3 spans 15 residues. For the CDR3, the DNA is TGTGCCAACAGCCAAGTGGGGGGACCCCAAGAGACCCAGTACTTC. Translated, it gives CANSQVGGPQETQYF.

Details on this clonotype: Likely a read error: the CDR3 ends without its conserved phenylalanine or tryptophan. This rearrangement joins TRBV6-5 to TRBJ2-4, with unresolved D. Trimming took 0 bases from V and 0 from J, leaving 9 bases between them. The CDR3 is 16 amino acids. The germline V gene has CDR1 MNHEY and CDR2 SVGAGI. CDR3 in DNA: TGTGCCAGCAGTTACTCGTGCGGAATAGCCAAAAACATTCAGTACATC. Amino acid sequence: CASSYSCGIAKNIQYI.

With regard to this clonotype: A read error may be the cause here, since a much bigger clone is one base away. The CDR3 region is CASKPDRGGTGELFF. The CDR3 coding sequence is TGTGCCAGCAAACCGGACAGGGGCGGCACCGGGGAGCTGTTTTTT. The rearrangement joins TRBV6-5 to TRBJ2-2; 9 positions agree with TRBD1. The CDR3 loop spans 15 amino acids. Germline values: CDR1 MNHEY, CDR2 SVGAGI. The junction had 7 bases not matched to a gene; V was cut back by 7 bases and J by 4 bases.

This clonotype has more than one count but fewer than ten. The CDR3 DNA sequence: TGTGCCAGCAGTTCCCTCTCGACTTCTGGAAACACCATATATTTT. Encoded protein: CASSSLSTSGNTIYF. The J gene is TRBJ1-3, the V gene TRBV5-6; D unclear. This CDR3 has 15 amino acids. Trimming left V 5 bases short and J 1 base short, with 13 bases between. Looked up from germline, CDR1 is SGHDT and CDR2 is YYEEEE.

This chain uses TRBV5-5 with TRBJ2-7; D may be TRBD1 or TRBD2 (6 bases each). Looked up from germline, CDR1 is SGHKS and CDR2 is YYEKEE (reference sequence). V lost 5 bases to trimming and J lost 3 bases, with 18 bases between them. The CDR3 is made up of 15 amino acids. The CDR3 sequence: CASSLRGGRSYEQYF. In nucleotides, the CDR3 is TGTGCCAGCAGTCTCCGAGGGGGGCGCAGCTACGAGCAGTACTTC.

This clonotype was picked up many times. This chain links TRBV6-1 with TRBJ2-2; 8 nucleotides match TRBD2. This CDR3 is built from 14 residues. Germline-derived CDR1 and CDR2 are MNHNS and SASEGT. With V trimmed by 8 bases and J by 1 base, 3 bases remained unmatched. Here the CDR3 reads CASGAGVNTGELFF. In nucleotides, the CDR3 is TGTGCCAGCGGAGCGGGGGTGAACACCGGGGAGCTGTTTTTT.

Concerning this clonotype: Germline is not matched at one junction end, which may reflect a read error. The V and J genes are TRBV11-2 and TRBJ1-1; D is uncertain. Germline CDR1 is SGHAT and CDR2 is FQNNGV. The CDR3 extends over 13 amino acids. In DNA, the CDR3 is TGTGCCAGCAGCTTAGCTCTGTCCATTGAAGCTTTCTTC. Amino acid sequence: CASSLALSIEAFF. The full variable domain, with the rest looked up from reference TRBV11-2 and TRBJ1-1, is EAGVAQSPRYKIIEKRQSVAFWCNPISGHATLYWYQQILGQGPKLLIQFQNNGVVDDSQLPKDRFSAERLKGVDSTLKIQPAKLEDSAVYLCASSLALSIEAFFGQGTRLTVV.

About this clonotype itself: A much larger clone differs from this one at a single base, so this may be a read error. This rearrangement joins TRBV6-6 to TRBJ1-4; 8 bases are a match to TRBD1. The CDR3 totals 15 residues. V shed 4 bases, J shed 8 bases, and the junction held 9 bases outside the gene matches. Germline V CDR1 and CDR2: MNHNY, SVGAGI (reference sequence). CDR3 loop: CASSCPTGVGEKLFF. The CDR3 coding sequence is TGTGCCAGCAGTTGCCCGACAGGGGTGGGGGAAAAACTGTTTTTT.

The V gene is TRBV30, the J gene TRBJ2-2; a possible D gene is TRBD2 (6 bases). Germline CDR1 GTSNPN, CDR2 SVGIG (reference sequence). The CDR3 consists of 14 residues. V dropped 8 bases and J dropped 5 bases, with 18 bases sitting between them. The CDR3, as DNA: TGTGCCAGTGCGGGCGGGGCCGGAACCGGGGAGCTGTTTTTT. Translating it yields CASAGGAGTGELFF.

This clonotype has ten or more counts. The chain has TRBV6-2 or TRBV6-3 and TRBJ2-1; 16 nucleotides match TRBD2. With 6 bases clipped from V and 2 bases from J, the junction kept 4 bases outside the gene matches. Germline V gene sequence: CDR1 MNHEY, CDR2 SVGEGT. CDR3 length: 17 amino acids. As DNA, the CDR3 is TGTGCCAGCAGGTCCGGGACTAGCGGGAGGGCCTACAATGAGCAGTTCTTC. Translating it yields CASRSGTSGRAYNEQFF.

The V and J genes are TRBV7-3 and TRBJ2-2; D possibly corresponds to TRBD2 (5 bases). Per the germline V gene, CDR1 is SGHTA and CDR2 is FQGTGA. V was shortened by 5 bases and J by 0 bases, with 10 bases between the two germline ends. The CDR3 is made up of 15 amino acids. Here the CDR3 reads CASSHLAANTGELFF. The CDR3 nucleotides are TGTGCCAGCAGCCACCTAGCAGCGAACACCGGGGAGCTGTTTTTT.

To note about this clonotype: The conserved final phenylalanine or tryptophan is absent from the CDR3, which likely points to a read error. The limits of the CDR3 on the DNA are not certain, so only TCRdb's listed CDR3 is given. V usage is TRBV11-2 and J usage is TRBJ2-6; TRBD1, as called in the table, went unchecked against the DNA. The CDR3 length is 14 residues, termini included. Germline V gives CDR1 SGHAT, CDR2 FQNNGV. The CDR3 protein is CASSTGSGANVLTY.

This chain connects TRBV11-2 to TRBJ2-3; 9 nucleotides align to TRBD2. The germline V gene encodes CDR1 SGHAT and CDR2 FQNNGV. With V trimmed by 5 bases and J by 11 bases, 11 bases remained unmatched. The CDR3 has 14 residues. The DNA of the CDR3 is TGTGCCAGCAGCCTTAGCGGGAGTACAGGTATGCAGTATTTT. Translated, it gives CASSLSGSTGMQYF.

To note about this clonotype: Since the CDR3 does not end with the conserved phenylalanine or tryptophan, this likely comes from a read error. This sequence joins TRBV29-1 and TRBJ2-7; TRBD2 matches 10 bases. Per the germline V gene, CDR1 is SQVTM and CDR2 is ANQGSEA. The CDR3 is 12 residues long. The CDR3 loop reads CGVEREGPEQYY. Here the CDR3 DNA reads TGCGGCGTCGAGCGGGAGGGCCCCGAGCAGTACTAC.

This clonotype has more than one count but fewer than ten. This chain uses TRBV5-1 with TRBJ1-4, with D possibly TRBD1 on 5 matching bases. Germline V gives CDR1 SGHRS, CDR2 YFSETQ. Trimming took 1 base from V and 7 from J, leaving 14 bases between them. The CDR3 has 15 amino acids. The chain's CDR3 is CASSLYAGDGEKLFF. CDR3 nucleotide sequence: TGCGCCAGCAGCTTGTATGCTGGGGACGGTGAAAAACTGTTTTTT.

As regards this clonotype: This may be a read error: a much more frequent sequence differs by one nucleotide. V and J are TRBV29-1 and TRBJ2-5, with 13 bases matching TRBD2. The germline CDR1 and CDR2 sequences are SQVTM and ANQGSEA. The CDR3 covers 15 residues. Here the CDR3 reads CSVRTSGSWAESQYF. CDR3 in DNA: TGCAGCGTTCGGACTAGCGGGAGTTGGGCAGAGAGCCAGTACTTC.

The rearrangement uses TRBV6-5 and TRBJ2-3, with D unresolved. Between the trimmed V and J ends, which lost 2 bases and 11 bases, there was a span of 17 bases. The CDR3 length is 14 residues. Per the germline V gene, CDR1 is MNHEY and CDR2 is SVGAGI. The CDR3 DNA follows: TGTGCCAGCAGTTACGGAGTGGTTGCAGGTATGCAGTATTTT. The encoded protein is CASSYGVVAGMQYF.

To note about this clonotype: The junction departs from germline at one end; a sequencing error may be responsible. The chain uses TRBV30 and TRBJ2-3; TRBD1 might be the D (6 bases). From germline, CDR1 is GTSNPN and CDR2 SVGIG (reference sequence). CDR3 length equals 15 residues. CDR3 region: CAHKSGTRSTDMQYF. The DNA for the CDR3 is TGTGCCCACAAGTCCGGGACACGATCTACAGATATGCAGTATTTT.

The V call is TRBV30, the J call TRBJ2-5, with TRBD2 identical over 8 bases. The V and J ends lost 5 bases and 6 bases, in that order; junction bases with no gene match: 11. Germline CDR1 is GTSNPN and CDR2 is SVGIG (reference sequence). The CDR3 length is 14 residues. The CDR3, as DNA: TGTGCCTGGGAAAAGCGGGAGCAGTGGAAGACCCAGTACTTC. Residues: CAWEKREQWKTQYF.

About this clonotype: A read error is possible here, since a much larger clone lies one base away. V and J are TRBV6-5 and TRBJ1-4, with no clear D. CDR1 MNHEY and CDR2 SVGAGI come from the germline V gene. V was shortened by 2 bases and J by 10 bases, with 5 bases between the two germline ends. This CDR3 has 11 amino acids. Here the CDR3 DNA reads TGTGCCAGCAGTTACGACGGAAAACTGTTTTTT. Translation gives CASSYDGKLFF.

A word on this clonotype: A single base separates this from a much larger clone, so it may be a read error. The chain links TRBV6-1 to TRBJ2-2, with a weak D call TRBD2 (6 bases). V shed 8 bases and J shed 5 bases, with 18 bases lying between them. CDR3 size: 15 residues. Germline assignment: CDR1 MNHNS and CDR2 SASEGT. This CDR3 reads CASHSVAEGTGELFF. CDR3 sequence (DNA): TGTGCCAGCCACAGTGTAGCGGAAGGAACCGGGGAGCTGTTTTTT.

Regarding this clonotype: A much larger clone differs by one base, so this may be a read error. The gene calls are TRBV5-6 and TRBJ2-7; 16 bases align to TRBD2. The CDR3 spans 15 residues. Germline loops: CDR1 SGHDT, CDR2 YYEEEE. The CDR3 here is CVSSLSGLAGGRSYF. The CDR3 DNA reads as TGTGTCAGCAGCTTGTCGGGACTAGCGGGAGGGCGGTCGTACTTC.

About this clonotype: At one end, the junction sequence differs from germline, possibly due to a read error. This rearrangement joins TRBV11-2 to TRBJ1-1, with 7 bases identical to TRBD1. Germline lookup yields CDR1 SGHAT and CDR2 FQNNGV. The CDR3 extends over 14 amino acids. CDR3 amino acids: CASILGQEATEAFF. The CDR3 coding sequence is TGTGCCAGCATCTTAGGACAGGAGGCCACTGAAGCTTTCTTT.